The clone carrying this T cell receptor beta chain was observed at least ten times. The time point is: after trial treatment. Treatment described: LDRT plus nivolumab, ipilimumab, low-dose cyclophosphamide and aspirin (RACIN trial). As a condition of eligibility, patients had advanced solid tumors lacking tumor-infiltrating lymphocytes. The data derive from a study of low-dose radiotherapy and immunotherapy resistance in tumors. First-strand cDNA used TRAV- and TRBV-specific primers, covering alpha and beta chains. TCRs underwent approximately 20 PCR cycles of amplification with a constant-region primer and V-primer adapter. TCRdb reprocessed the reads via MiXCR and lists one record per CDR3 protein. The sample has around 100,000 distinct CDR3 sequences, under 25% seen once. There are 15 residues in the CDR3. Trimming cost V 3 bases and J 6 bases; bases outside gene matches: 9. Germline-derived CDR1 and CDR2 are SGDLS and YYNGEE.

The TCR sequence derives from a female donor with ovarian cancer. The specimen was PBMCs, collected after low-dose radiotherapy plus immunotherapy. The chain carries TRBV9 and TRBJ1-2; 9 bases align to TRBD1. The CDR3 sequence: CASSAPGTGKNGYTF. The CDR3 DNA is TGTGCCAGCAGCGCTCCCGGGACAGGGAAGAATGGCTACACCTTC.